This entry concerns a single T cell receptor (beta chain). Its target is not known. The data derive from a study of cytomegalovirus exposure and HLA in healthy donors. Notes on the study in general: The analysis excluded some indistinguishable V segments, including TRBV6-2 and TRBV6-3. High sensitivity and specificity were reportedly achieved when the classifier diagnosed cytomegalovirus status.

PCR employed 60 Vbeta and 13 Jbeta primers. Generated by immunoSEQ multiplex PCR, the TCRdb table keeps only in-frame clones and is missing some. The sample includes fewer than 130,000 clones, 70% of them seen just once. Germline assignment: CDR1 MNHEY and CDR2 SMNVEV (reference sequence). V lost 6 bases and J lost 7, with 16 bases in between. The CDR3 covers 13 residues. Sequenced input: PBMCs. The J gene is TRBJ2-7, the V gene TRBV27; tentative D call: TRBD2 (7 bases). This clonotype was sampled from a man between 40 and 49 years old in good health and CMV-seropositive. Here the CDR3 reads CASSPGGRGEQYF. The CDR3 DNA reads TGTGCCAGCAGCCCCGGGGGGCGGGGTGAGCAGTACTTC.